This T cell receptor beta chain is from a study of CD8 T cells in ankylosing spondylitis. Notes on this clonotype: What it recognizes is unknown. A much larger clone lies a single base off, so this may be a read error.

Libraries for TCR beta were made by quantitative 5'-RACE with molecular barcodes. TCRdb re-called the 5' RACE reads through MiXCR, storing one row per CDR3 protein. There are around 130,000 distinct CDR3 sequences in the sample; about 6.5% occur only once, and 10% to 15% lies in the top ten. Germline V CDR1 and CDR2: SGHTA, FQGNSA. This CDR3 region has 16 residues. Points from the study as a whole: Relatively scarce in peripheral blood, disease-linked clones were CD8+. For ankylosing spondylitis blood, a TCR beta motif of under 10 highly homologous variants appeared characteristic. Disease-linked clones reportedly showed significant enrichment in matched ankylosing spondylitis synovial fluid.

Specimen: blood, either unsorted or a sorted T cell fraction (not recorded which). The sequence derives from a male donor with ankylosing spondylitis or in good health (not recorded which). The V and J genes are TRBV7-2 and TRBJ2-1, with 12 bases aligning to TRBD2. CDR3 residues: CASSSRTSGVDNELFF. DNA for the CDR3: TGTGCCAGCAGCTCCCGGACTAGCGGGGTTGACAATGAGCTGTTCTTC.